The rows below give T cell receptor beta chains drawn from one sample of a study of blood T cell repertoires in COVID-19. The table came from immunoSEQ multiplex PCR; TCRdb's copy has only in-frame clones and leaves some out. The sample includes about 430,000 clones, around nine tenths of them seen just once. Sequencing was performed on peripheral blood. Every receptor here comes from a man in his late teens or twenties with COVID-19, enrolled during active disease. Each CDR3 is given with its conserved first and last residue. Each record gives: J gene, D gene, V gene, clone size, CDR3 DNA, CDR3 protein. D genes are given only for firm matches. Only part of the rows carry a size: once, few, many, or a class if the clone is expanded.

TRBJ2-1 TRBD2 TRBV5-1 NA TGCGCCAGCAGCTTGGCTAGCGGGGGGAGGGATGAGCAGTTCTTC CASSLASGGRDEQFF
TRBJ2-3 TRBD2 TRBV6-1 NA TGTGCCAGCAGTGAACGCCCAGCGGGGTCGGTAGATACGCAGTATTTT CASSERPAGSVDTQYF
TRBJ1-1 NA TRBV11-2 NA TGTGCCAGCTCCGGGGGGGGGCTGGGGAACACTGAAGCTTTCTTT CASSGGGLGNTEAFF
TRBJ1-1 NA TRBV25-1 few TGTGCCAGCAGTGTAGGCAGACAGAACACTGAAGCTTTCTTT CASSVGRQNTEAFF
TRBJ1-3 NA TRBV5-1 NA TGCGCCAGCAGCGAACAGGCTAATTCTGGAAACACCATATATTTT CASSEQANSGNTIYF
TRBJ2-2 TRBD2 TRBV6-4 NA TGTGCCAGCAGCCGACTAGCGGGGAACCAGAACACCGGGGAGCTGTTTTTT CASSRLAGNQNTGELFF
TRBJ2-3 TRBD2 TRBV7-8 NA TGTGCCAGCAGCTTAAATGGGCTAGCGGGGGGTTACACAGATACGCAGTATTTT CASSLNGLAGGYTDTQYF
TRBJ1-6 NA TRBV3-1/TRBV3-2 once TGTGCCAGCAGCCATCGTGGACATAATCGGTCACCCCTCCACTTT CASSHRGHNRSPLHF
TRBJ2-5 NA TRBV4-1 NA TGCGCCAGCAGCCAAGGGGAGGAGACCCAGTACTTC CASSQGEETQYF
TRBJ2-5 NA TRBV6-5 NA TGTGCCAGCACCCCAGACAGTCCCGAGACCCAGTACTTC CASTPDSPETQYF
TRBJ2-7 NA TRBV7-9 NA TGTGCCAGCAGCTTATCCAGCTACGAGCAGTACTTC CASSLSSYEQYF
TRBJ2-3 NA TRBV14 NA TGTGCCAGCAGCACGCTCGGGAACACAGATACGCAGTATTTT CASSTLGNTDTQYF
TRBJ1-2 TRBD1 TRBV3-1/TRBV3-2 NA TGTGCCAGCAGCCCCGACAGGGGTAGGGGCTACACCTTC CASSPDRGRGYTF
TRBJ2-7 NA TRBV7-2 NA TGTGCCAGCAGCCTGACAGGCCGTGGGTACGAGCAGTACTTC CASSLTGRGYEQYF
TRBJ2-1 TRBD2 TRBV7-9 NA TGTGCCAGCAGCCCCGTGGCTAGCGGGGTGGGGAATGAGCAGTTCTTC CASSPVASGVGNEQFF
TRBJ2-5 TRBD2 TRBV14 NA TGTGCCAGCAGCCGACTAGCGGGGCAAGAGACCCAGTACTTC CASSRLAGQETQYF
TRBJ1-6 TRBD1 TRBV6-1 NA TGTGCCAGCAGTGAAGCGCCGGGACAGGGTAGGACACCCCTCCACTTT CASSEAPGQGRTPLHF
TRBJ2-7 NA TRBV7-6 NA TGTGCCAGCAGCAAGGCTGTTACAGGGAGCGACGAGCAGTACTTC CASSKAVTGSDEQYF
TRBJ1-6 NA TRBV2 NA TGTGCCAGCAGTGAAGAAACCAGCTCCTATAATTCACCCCTCCACTTT CASSEETSSYNSPLHF
TRBJ2-3 NA TRBV4-1 NA TGCGCCAGCAGCCAACTAGGCCTACTTAGCACAGATACGCAGTATTTT CASSQLGLLSTDTQYF
TRBJ2-2 TRBD2 TRBV9 NA TGTGCCAGCAGCGTAGAGCGGGAGACCGGGGAGCTGTTTTTT CASSVERETGELFF
TRBJ1-6 TRBD1 TRBV5-4 NA TGTGCCAGCGCTCAGGGGGCCGATTCACCCCTCCACTTT CASAQGADSPLHF